This is a list of T cell receptor beta chains from one sample in a study of blood T cell repertoires in COVID-19. Data came from immunoSEQ multiplex PCR; TCRdb stores just in-frame clones and leaves some out. The sample carries about 40,000 clones, around 79% recorded once. Sequencing was done on a sample of peripheral blood. The receptors derive from a woman older than 75 with acute or convalescent COVID-19. Each CDR3 is given with its conserved first and last residue. A D gene is named only where the DNA matches it firmly. Some rows have no size entry. The others give once, few or many, or a class for an expanded clone.

J | size | V | D | length | CDR3 | DNA
TRBJ1-1 | - | TRBV11-2 | - | 14 | CASRPSGANTEAFF | TGTGCCAGCAGGCCCTCAGGGGCGAACACTGAAGCTTTCTTT
TRBJ2-1 | - | TRBV7-9 | - | 15 | CASRQIRGSYNEQFF | TGTGCCAGCAGACAAATAAGGGGTTCCTACAATGAGCAGTTCTTC
TRBJ1-2 | - | TRBV2 | TRBD1 | 15 | CASYYGQGPNYGYTF | TGTGCCAGCTATTATGGACAGGGACCCAACTATGGCTACACCTTC
TRBJ1-6 | - | TRBV25-1 | - | 11 | CASSSGSPLHF | TGTGCCAGCAGTTCAGGTTCACCCCTCCACTTT
TRBJ2-7 | few | TRBV4-1 | TRBD2 | 18 | CASSRLARTSGRPYEQYF | TGCGCCAGCAGCCGTTTAGCCCGGACTAGCGGGAGGCCCTACGAGCAGTACTTC
TRBJ2-5 | - | TRBV10-1 | TRBD2 | 14 | CASSSGGTPETQYF | TGCGCCAGCAGTTCGGGGGGTACGCCGGAGACCCAGTACTTC
TRBJ2-6 | - | TRBV6-5 | - | 14 | CASSQNREVNVLTF | TGTGCCAGCAGCCAGAACAGGGAAGTCAACGTCCTGACTTTC
TRBJ1-5 | - | TRBV2 | - | 15 | CASRRQPDGNQPQHF | TGTGCCAGCCGGAGGCAGCCCGATGGGAATCAGCCCCAGCATTTT
TRBJ1-1 | - | TRBV12-5 | - | 13 | CASGSRGGTEAFF | TGTGCTAGTGGCTCTAGGGGCGGCACTGAAGCTTTCTTT
TRBJ2-7 | - | TRBV7-9 | TRBD2 | 15 | CASSTRGGRSSEQYF | TGTGCCAGCAGCACACGGGGAGGGAGATCATCCGAGCAGTACTTC
TRBJ2-7 | - | TRBV7-2 | TRBD1 | 16 | CASSLATGGNSYEQYF | TGTGCCAGCAGCTTAGCGACAGGGGGTAACTCCTACGAGCAGTACTTC
TRBJ1-4 | - | TRBV5-5 | - | 15 | CASSPVNRADEKLFF | TGTGCCAGCAGCCCGGTCAACAGAGCGGATGAAAAACTGTTTTTT
TRBJ1-1 | - | TRBV6-5 | - | 15 | CASSYSTGQNTEAFF | TGTGCCAGCAGTTACTCGACAGGCCAGAACACTGAAGCTTTCTTT
TRBJ1-1 | - | TRBV7-9 | TRBD1 | 13 | CASTGTVNTEAFF | TGTGCCAGCACCGGGACAGTAAACACTGAAGCTTTCTTT
TRBJ2-7 | - | TRBV15 | - | 15 | CATSSTSSDPYEQYF | TGTGCCACCAGCAGTACCTCTAGCGACCCCTACGAGCAGTACTTC
TRBJ2-2 | - | TRBV10-3 | TRBD1 | 13 | CAITGQGPGELFF | TGTGCCATCACGGGACAGGGGCCCGGGGAGCTGTTTTTT
TRBJ2-7 | - | TRBV7-8 | - | 12 | CASSPGLYEQYF | TGTGCCAGCAGCCCGGGACTCTACGAGCAGTACTTC
TRBJ1-1 | - | TRBV18 | - | 15 | CASSREGARDTEAFF | TGTGCCAGCTCCCGAGAAGGGGCTCGGGACACTGAAGCTTTCTTT
TRBJ1-1 | once | TRBV3-1/TRBV3-2 | - | 12 | CASSQERAGAFF | TGTGCCAGCAGCCAAGAGAGGGCAGGAGCTTTCTTT
TRBJ2-1 | - | TRBV19 | - | 15 | CASSILTRTYNEQFF | TGTGCCAGTAGTATACTGACTAGAACCTACAATGAGCAGTTCTTC
TRBJ2-7 | many | TRBV5-3 | - | 17 | CARSLGRGSKTLYEQYF | TGTGCCAGAAGCTTGGGCAGGGGATCGAAAACTTTGTACGAGCAGTACTTC
TRBJ1-1 | - | TRBV28 | TRBD1 | 13 | CASRGQGNTEAFF | TGTGCCAGCAGAGGACAGGGGAACACTGAAGCTTTCTTT
TRBJ2-1 | - | TRBV4-1 | TRBD1 | 16 | CASSREGEGQGTEQFF | TGCGCCAGCAGCCGCGAGGGGGAAGGACAGGGGACTGAGCAGTTCTTC
TRBJ2-7 | - | TRBV11-2 | - | 15 | CASSLVDSPGYEQYF | TGTGCCAGCAGCTTAGTTGACAGCCCAGGCTACGAGCAGTACTTC
TRBJ2-1 | - | TRBV10-3 | TRBD2 | 15 | CAIRSTSGVNNEQFF | TGTGCCATCAGATCGACTAGCGGGGTAAACAATGAGCAGTTCTTC
TRBJ1-2 | - | TRBV5-1 | TRBD1 | 13 | CASSYDRVSGYTF | TGCGCCAGCAGTTATGACAGGGTTAGTGGCTACACCTTC
TRBJ1-6 | - | TRBV5-1 | TRBD1 | 15 | CASSSQGAENSPLHF | TGCGCCAGCAGCTCACAGGGGGCGGAAAATTCACCCCTCCACTTT
TRBJ2-1 | - | TRBV10-1 | TRBD2 | 16 | CASSEFSGTLLNEQFF | TGCGCCAGCAGTGAATTCAGCGGGACCCTACTCAATGAGCAGTTCTTC
TRBJ2-5 | once | TRBV2 | - | 11 | CASKMDTPPYF | TGTGCCAGCAAAATGGACACCCCCCCGTACTTC
TRBJ1-5 | - | TRBV6-5 | TRBD1 | 14 | CASGMETGNQPQHF | TGTGCCAGCGGCATGGAGACAGGGAATCAGCCCCAGCATTTT
TRBJ2-4 | - | TRBV7-2 | TRBD2 | 14 | CASKRGSGENIQYF | TGTGCCAGCAAGCGGGGGTCGGGGGAAAACATTCAGTACTTC
TRBJ2-1 | few | TRBV6-2/TRBV6-3 | TRBD2 | 18 | CASRPTRLAGDRYNEQFF | TGTGCCAGCAGACCTACTCGACTAGCGGGAGACCGATACAATGAGCAGTTCTTC
TRBJ1-1 | - | TRBV28 | - | 13 | CASSFPHDTEAFF | TGTGCCAGCAGTTTTCCACACGACACTGAAGCTTTCTTT
TRBJ1-1 | - | TRBV9 | - | 14 | CASSVYSTNTEAFF | TGTGCCAGCAGCGTATACAGCACGAACACTGAAGCTTTCTTT
TRBJ2-7 | - | TRBV28 | - | 14 | CASSSQAGGHEQYF | TGTGCCAGCAGTTCCCAGGCCGGAGGCCACGAGCAGTACTTC
TRBJ2-5 | once | TRBV7-2 | TRBD2 | 15 | CASRKGSGRAETQYF | TGTGCCAGCAGGAAGGGGAGCGGGAGGGCAGAGACCCAGTACTTC
TRBJ2-7 | once | TRBV3-1/TRBV3-2 | TRBD2 | 14 | CASSSGLGSYEQYF | TGTGCCAGCAGCTCGGGACTAGGGTCCTACGAGCAGTACTTC
TRBJ2-3 | - | TRBV24-1 | - | 14 | CATSEAGRTDTQYF | TGTGCCACCAGTGAAGCAGGGCGCACAGATACGCAGTATTTT
TRBJ1-3 | few | TRBV2 | - | 13 | CASAFSAENTIYF | TGTGCCAGCGCCTTTAGTGCGGAAAACACCATATATTTT
TRBJ1-2 | - | TRBV7-8 | - | 12 | CASSLGLAGYTF | TGTGCCAGCAGCTTAGGACTGGCTGGCTACACCTTC
TRBJ1-3 | few | TRBV3-1/TRBV3-2 | TRBD1 | 14 | CASPDRENGNTIYF | TGTGCCAGCCCGGACAGGGAAAATGGAAACACCATATATTTT
TRBJ1-5 | - | TRBV6-2/TRBV6-3 | - | 18 | CASSNRPRTILSNQPQHF | TGTGCCAGCAGTAACAGACCCCGTACGATACTTAGCAATCAGCCCCAGCATTTT
TRBJ2-1 | - | TRBV10-1 | - | 16 | CASRFRAAHSYNEQFF | TGCGCCAGCAGGTTCAGGGCGGCCCACTCCTACAATGAGCAGTTCTTC
TRBJ2-1 | - | TRBV2 | - | 14 | CASAARGGGDEQFF | TGTGCCAGCGCGGCGCGGGGTGGAGGGGATGAGCAGTTCTTC
TRBJ2-3 | - | TRBV5-4 | - | 12 | CASSLSSHTQYF | TGTGCCAGCAGCTTGTCTAGCCATACGCAGTATTTT
TRBJ2-1 | - | TRBV7-2 | - | 11 | CASSFSREQFF | TGTGCCAGCAGCTTCAGTCGAGAGCAGTTCTTC
TRBJ2-6 | - | TRBV10-3 | TRBD1 | 16 | CAISLGTGSGANVLTF | TGTGCCATCAGTCTCGGGACAGGGTCTGGGGCCAACGTCCTGACTTTC
TRBJ2-1 | - | TRBV5-1 | TRBD2 | 15 | CASSFYGREMDEQFF | TGCGCCAGCAGCTTTTACGGGAGGGAAATGGATGAGCAGTTCTTC
TRBJ1-1 | - | TRBV2 | - | 14 | CASSDRFMNTEAFF | TGTGCCAGCAGCGACAGATTTATGAACACTGAAGCTTTCTTT
TRBJ1-2 | - | TRBV25-1 | - | 12 | CASSEWGDGYTF | TGTGCCAGCAGTGAGTGGGGGGATGGCTACACCTTC